One sample yielded the 27 T cell receptor beta chains listed below, sequenced in a study of T cell responses to AZD1222 COVID-19 vaccine. Sequenced by immunoSEQ multiplex PCR; TCRdb stores in-frame clones only, minus some. This sample carries some 130,000 clones, 80% to 90% of them seen once, and the ten largest clones take roughly 1.6%. This sample comprised peripheral blood, obtained on day 0 of AZD1222 vaccination. These receptors were collected from an adult in good health.

This clone has just a few counts. The V and J genes are TRBV9 and TRBJ1-2; D is undetermined. The V gene lost 4 bases and the J gene lost 3 bases, with 7 bases spanning the gap. The CDR3 sequence is 12 residues long. Germline loops: CDR1 SGDLS, CDR2 YYNGEE. The CDR3 nucleotides are TGTGCCAGCAGCTACCAGGACTATGGCTACACCTTC. Protein sequence: CASSYQDYGYTF.

A single count supports this clone. The chain employs TRBV6-4 and TRBJ1-2, with D tentatively TRBD1 (6 bases). CDR1 is MRHNA and CDR2 is SNTAGT in the germline V gene. The CDR3 consists of 15 residues. Trimming stripped 5 bases from V and 0 bases from J, with 13 bases between. Here the CDR3 DNA reads TGTGCCAGCAGTCCTAGGGGGGAGGCTAACTATGGCTACACCTTC. It specifies CASSPRGEANYGYTF.

This clone was seen a single time. This chain uses TRBV11-1 with TRBJ2-3; D is uncertain. Germline V gene data show CDR1 as SGHAT and CDR2 as FQDESV (reference sequence). CDR3 length: 15 residues. Trimming took 2 bases from V and 0 from J, leaving 9 bases between them. The CDR3 sequence is CASSLSGRSTDTQYF. The CDR3, as DNA: TGTGCCAGCAGCTTATCCGGCCGCAGCACAGATACGCAGTATTTT. Drawing the rest from reference TRBV11-1 and TRBJ2-3, the complete variable domain is EAEVAQSPRYKITEKSQAVAFWCDPISGHATLYWYRQILGQGPELLVQFQDESVVDDSQLPKDRFSAERLKGVDSTLKIQPAELGDSAMYLCASSLSGRSTDTQYFGPGTRLTVL.

This clone occurred a few times. This chain links TRBV21-1 with TRBJ2-7; the D segment call TRBD1 is taken from the table without a DNA check. TRBV21-1 is flagged as a pseudogene. The CDR3 contains 15 residues. For the CDR3, the DNA is TGTGCCAGCAGCAAGAAGGGGCTGGGTTTCTACGAGCAGTACTTC. Amino acids: CASSKKGLGFYEQYF.

The chain carries TRBV6-1 and TRBJ2-7; 8 nucleotides agree with TRBD2. The V segment lost 2 bases and the J segment 6 bases; nucleotides outside the gene matches: 9. This CDR3 spans 15 amino acids. Germline V lookup: CDR1 MNHNS, CDR2 SASEGT. CDR3 DNA sequence: TGTGCCAGCAGTGAAAAGCGGGAGTTGGCCGGCGAGCAGTACTTC. It yields the protein CASSEKRELAGEQYF.

In nucleotides, the CDR3 is TGTGCCAGCAGCGTAGATGGGGCCATAAACACCGGGGAGCTGTTTTTT. It translates to CASSVDGAINTGELFF. The chain uses TRBV9 and TRBJ2-2, with D maybe TRBD1 (5 bases). The CDR3 totals 16 residues. Germline V CDR1 and CDR2: SGDLS, YYNGEE. V lost 0 bases and J 2 bases, leaving 11 bases between the germline ends.

The chain couples TRBV9 to TRBJ2-3; D is undetermined. This CDR3 spans 12 amino acids. From germline, CDR1 is SGDLS and CDR2 YYNGEE. Between the trimmed V and J ends, which lost 0 bases and 4 bases, there was a span of 3 bases. Here the CDR3 DNA reads TGTGCCAGCAGCGTAGAGGCAGATACGCAGTATTTT. As protein: CASSVEADTQYF. Together with reference TRBV9 and TRBJ2-3, the CDR3 gives the full variable domain: DSGVTQTPKHLITATGQRVTLRCSPRSGDLSVYWYQQSLDQGLQFLIQYYNGEERAKGNILERFSAQQFPDLHSELNLSSLELGDSALYFCASSVEADTQYFGPGTRLTVL.

The chain links TRBV3-1 (or the pseudogene TRBV3-2) to TRBJ2-7; D remains ambiguous. Trimming took 4 bases from V and 2 from J, leaving 6 bases between them. The germline V gene has CDR1 LGHDT and CDR2 YNNKEL (reference sequence). The CDR3 length is 12 residues. CDR3 bases: TGTGCCAGCAGCCCTCACACCTACGAGCAGTACTTC. Translation: CASSPHTYEQYF.

The chain combines TRBV5-1 with TRBJ1-3, with D possibly matching TRBD1 (6 bases). This CDR3 contains 17 residues. Germline V CDR1 and CDR2: SGHRS, YFSETQ. V gave up 4 bases and J gave up 0 bases, with 17 bases separating them. The CDR3 loop reads CASSLRGGRNSGNTIYF. The CDR3 DNA sequence: TGCGCCAGCAGCCTCAGGGGAGGACGGAACTCTGGAAACACCATATATTTT.

The chain employs TRBV4-1 and TRBJ1-6, with D tentatively TRBD1 (5 bases). The V and J ends lost 3 bases and 6 bases respectively, with 21 bases between them. The CDR3 totals 18 residues. Germline CDR1 reads MGHRA; CDR2 reads YSYEKL. The CDR3: CASSHISHGQPGNSPLHF. In nucleotides, the CDR3 is TGCGCCAGCAGCCATATCTCCCACGGACAACCGGGTAATTCACCCCTCCACTTT.

This rearrangement joins TRBV9 to TRBJ2-3; 8 bases line up with TRBD1. Trimming cost V 4 bases and J 5 bases; bases outside gene matches: 15. This CDR3 has 17 residues. Germline V CDR1 and CDR2: SGDLS, YYNGEE. CDR3 sequence (DNA): TGTGCCAGCAGCCCCCACTTAAGGGGACAGGCGGGAGATACGCAGTATTTT. It codes for CASSPHLRGQAGDTQYF.

J is TRBJ1-1 and V is TRBV30; 8 bases are shared with TRBD1. This CDR3 region has 14 residues. The V gene end was trimmed by 5 bases and the J gene end by 0 bases; junction bases not matched to a gene: 5. Germline lookup yields CDR1 GTSNPN and CDR2 SVGIG (reference sequence). The CDR3 region has the DNA TGTGCCTGGGGACAGGGCCTCATGAACACTGAAGCTTTCTTT. Translated: CAWGQGLMNTEAFF.

The chain joins TRBV5-5 to TRBJ1-5; 7 nucleotides agree with TRBD1. The V and J ends lost 5 bases and 6 bases, in that order; junction bases with no gene match: 8. Germline-derived CDR1 and CDR2 are SGHKS and YYEKEE (reference sequence). This CDR3 is 14 amino acids long. The CDR3 reads CASSPAGDSQPQHF. CDR3 DNA: TGTGCCAGCAGTCCGGCGGGGGACAGTCAGCCCCAGCATTTT.

The chain employs TRBV24-1 and TRBJ1-5; no clear D. CDR3 length: 13 residues. Trimming took 9 bases from V and 16 from J, leaving 24 bases between them. The germline V gene encodes CDR1 KGHDR and CDR2 SFDVKD. The chain's CDR3 is CATPSGSQSRVHF. The CDR3 nucleotides read TGTGCCACCCCTTCGGGGTCCCAAAGCAGAGTTCATTTT.

The chain has TRBV6-5 and TRBJ1-6, with unresolved D. Per the germline V gene, CDR1 is MNHEY and CDR2 is SVGAGI. The V and J ends lost 8 bases and 6 bases respectively, with 5 bases between them. CDR3 length: 11 residues. For the CDR3, the DNA is TGTGCCAGCGGGAGTAATTCACCCCTCCACTTT. Its protein is CASGSNSPLHF.

The chain uses TRBV5-1 and TRBJ2-3; no reliable D call. Germline-derived CDR1 and CDR2 are SGHRS and YFSETQ. Between the trimmed V and J ends, which lost 3 bases and 0 bases, there was a span of 5 bases. The CDR3 totals 13 residues. Written as DNA, the CDR3 is TGCGCCAGCAGCTGGGTTAGCACAGATACGCAGTATTTT. The encoded protein is CASSWVSTDTQYF.

J is TRBJ1-2 and V is TRBV10-2; possible D gene TRBD1, 6 bases. The CDR3 runs 14 residues. V shed 0 bases and J shed 5 bases, with 10 bases lying between them. Germline V gives CDR1 WSHSY, CDR2 SAAADI. The CDR3 sequence is CASSESPTGYGYTF. The CDR3 nucleotides are TGCGCCAGCAGTGAGTCCCCCACAGGGTATGGCTACACCTTC.

The chain employs TRBV2 and TRBJ1-5; 10 bases agree with TRBD1. Germline CDR1 and CDR2: SNHLY and FYNNEI. V lost 10 bases, J lost 4 bases, and 7 bases stayed unmatched. The CDR3 is 14 amino acids. In DNA form, the CDR3 reads TGTGCCACGTCCCGGGACAGGGGAAATCAGCCCCAGCATTTT. This gives the protein CATSRDRGNQPQHF.

V is TRBV11-2 and J is TRBJ2-4; a weak D match, TRBD1 (6 bases). The CDR3 runs to 13 residues. The germline gives CDR1 SGHAT, CDR2 FQNNGV. The V gene lost 2 bases and the J gene lost 7 bases, with 9 bases spanning the gap. The CDR3 DNA is TGTGCCAGCAGCTTAAACCAGGGGAACATTCAGTACTTC. Amino acids: CASSLNQGNIQYF.

Comments on this clone: The conserved phenylalanine or tryptophan is not found at the CDR3 terminus, so this likely reflects a read error. The DNA is left out, because the CDR3 cannot be placed on it with certainty; the CDR3 is given as TCRdb lists it. The V and J genes are TRBV6-2 or TRBV6-3 and TRBJ1-2. The germline V gene has CDR1 MNHEY and CDR2 SVGEGT. The CDR3 is 12 residues long, ends included. The CDR3 spells CASSYPLGGAEL.

The chain uses TRBV19 and TRBJ2-3, with TRBD2 matching 11 bases. After removal of 11 bases from V and 6 bases from J, the junction contained 13 bases not matched to a gene. CDR1 LNHDA and CDR2 SQIVND come from the germline V gene (reference sequence). CDR3 size: 15 residues. The CDR3 nucleotides read TGTGCCCCCCGGAGCCTGACTAGCGGGAAGGATACGCAGTATTTT. As protein: CAPRSLTSGKDTQYF.

The rearrangement links TRBV15 to TRBJ1-2; TRBD1 matches 12 bases. The CDR3 contains 12 residues. The junction had 1 base not matched to a gene; V was cut back by 8 bases and J by 6 bases. Looked up from germline, CDR1 is LNHNV and CDR2 is YYDKDF (reference sequence). The CDR3, as DNA: TGTGCCACCCGGGACAGGGGGCATGGCTACACCTTC. This encodes CATRDRGHGYTF.

This clone was recorded only once. The chain carries TRBV28 and TRBJ1-2, with D uncertain. CDR1 is MDHEN, CDR2 SYDVKM, per germline. V dropped 8 bases and J dropped 4 bases, with 17 bases sitting between them. The CDR3 runs 14 residues. The CDR3 protein is CASLSLGRTYGYTF. The CDR3 DNA follows: TGTGCCAGCTTGTCTTTGGGCAGAACCTATGGCTACACCTTC.

V is TRBV5-6 and J is TRBJ1-1; TRBD1 agrees at 8 bases. CDR1 and CDR2 (germline): SGHDT, YYEEEE. CDR3 length: 12 residues. V was clipped by 4 bases and J by 6 bases; unmatched bases: 2. The CDR3 protein is CASSPTGAEAFF. The CDR3 DNA reads as TGTGCCAGCAGCCCGACAGGGGCTGAAGCTTTCTTT. Together with reference TRBV5-6 and TRBJ1-1, the CDR3 gives the full variable domain: DAGVTQSPTHLIKTRGQQVTLRCSPKSGHDTVSWYQQALGQGPQFIFQYYEEEERQRGNFPDRFSGHQFPNYSSELNVNALLLGDSALYLCASSPTGAEAFFGQGTRLTVV.

The chain couples TRBV30 to TRBJ2-7; possibly TRBD1 for D (6 bases). The V end was cut by 5 bases, the J end by 3 bases, with 11 bases between. CDR1 and CDR2 (germline): GTSNPN, SVGIG (reference sequence). The CDR3 has 12 amino acids. CDR3 coding DNA: TGTGCCTGGTCTGCAGGGGTCTACGAGCAGTACTTC. Translated, it gives CAWSAGVYEQYF.

The chain combines TRBV6-2 or TRBV6-3 with TRBJ2-3; TRBD2 is a possible D gene (6 bases). CDR1 MNHEY and CDR2 SVGEGT come from the germline V gene. The CDR3 contains 15 residues. V was shortened by 4 bases and J by 0 bases, with 11 bases between the two germline ends. The CDR3 DNA sequence: TGTGCCAGCAGTTGGCGGGGATCCAGCACAGATACGCAGTATTTT. Translating gives CASSWRGSSTDTQYF.

This clone was counted once. CDR3 amino acids: CASSTQQGSNQPQHF. The CDR3 DNA reads as TGTGCCAGCAGCACCCAACAGGGGAGCAATCAGCCCCAGCATTTT. This sequence joins TRBV7-2 and TRBJ1-5, with TRBD1 matching over 7 bases. CDR1 and CDR2 from the germline V gene are SGHTA and FQGNSA. This CDR3 has 15 amino acids. V shed 5 bases, J shed 1 base, and the junction held 5 bases outside the gene matches.